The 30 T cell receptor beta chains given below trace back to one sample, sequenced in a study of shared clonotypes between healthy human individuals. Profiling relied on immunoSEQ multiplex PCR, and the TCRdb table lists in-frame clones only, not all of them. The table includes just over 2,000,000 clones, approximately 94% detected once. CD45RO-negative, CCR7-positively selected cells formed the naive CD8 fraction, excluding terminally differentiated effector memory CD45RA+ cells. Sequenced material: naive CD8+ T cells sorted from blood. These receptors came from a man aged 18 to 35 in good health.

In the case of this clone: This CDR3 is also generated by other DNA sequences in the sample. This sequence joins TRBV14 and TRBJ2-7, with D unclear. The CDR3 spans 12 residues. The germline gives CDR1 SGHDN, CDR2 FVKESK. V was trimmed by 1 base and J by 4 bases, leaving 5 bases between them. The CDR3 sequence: CASSQGVYEQYF. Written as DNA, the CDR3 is TGTGCCAGCAGCCAAGGCGTGTACGAGCAGTACTTC.

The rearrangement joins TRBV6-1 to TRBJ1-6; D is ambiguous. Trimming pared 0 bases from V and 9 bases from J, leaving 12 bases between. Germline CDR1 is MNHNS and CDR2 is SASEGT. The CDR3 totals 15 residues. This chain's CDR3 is CASSEAYLQSSPLHF. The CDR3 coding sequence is TGTGCCAGCAGTGAAGCTTATCTACAGAGTTCACCCCTCCACTTT.

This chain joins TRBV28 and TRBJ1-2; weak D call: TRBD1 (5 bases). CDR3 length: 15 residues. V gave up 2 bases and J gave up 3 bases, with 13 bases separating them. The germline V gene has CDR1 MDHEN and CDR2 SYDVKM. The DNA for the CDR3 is TGTGCCAGCAGTTTAATGGTCAGGGTCGACTATGGCTACACCTTC. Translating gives CASSLMVRVDYGYTF.

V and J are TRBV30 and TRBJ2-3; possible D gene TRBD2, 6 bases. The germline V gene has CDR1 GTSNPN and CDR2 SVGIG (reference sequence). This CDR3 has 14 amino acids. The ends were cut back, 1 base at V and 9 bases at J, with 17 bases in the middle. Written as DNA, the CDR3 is TGTGCCTGGAGTGAACTAGCACCTGCGGGGACGCAGTATTTT. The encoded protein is CAWSELAPAGTQYF.

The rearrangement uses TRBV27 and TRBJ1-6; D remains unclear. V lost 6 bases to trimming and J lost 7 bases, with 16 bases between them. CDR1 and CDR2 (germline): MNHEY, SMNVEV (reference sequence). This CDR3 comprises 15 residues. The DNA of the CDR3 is TGTGCCAGCAGCCCCGCGGTAGCGGCCAATTCACCCCTCCACTTT. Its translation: CASSPAVAANSPLHF.

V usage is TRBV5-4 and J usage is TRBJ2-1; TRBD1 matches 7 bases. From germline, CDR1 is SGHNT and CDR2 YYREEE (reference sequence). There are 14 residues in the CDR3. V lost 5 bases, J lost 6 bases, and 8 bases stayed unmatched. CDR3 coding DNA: TGTGCCAGCAGGGACGGGGACAGATCCAATGAGCAGTTCTTC. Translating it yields CASRDGDRSNEQFF.

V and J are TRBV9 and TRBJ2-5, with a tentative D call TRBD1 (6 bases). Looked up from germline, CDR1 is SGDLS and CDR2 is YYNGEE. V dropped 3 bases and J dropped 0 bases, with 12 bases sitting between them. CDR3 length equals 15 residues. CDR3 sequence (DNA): TGTGCCAGCAGCGCCCGGACAGATCACCAAGAGACCCAGTACTTC. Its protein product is CASSARTDHQETQYF.

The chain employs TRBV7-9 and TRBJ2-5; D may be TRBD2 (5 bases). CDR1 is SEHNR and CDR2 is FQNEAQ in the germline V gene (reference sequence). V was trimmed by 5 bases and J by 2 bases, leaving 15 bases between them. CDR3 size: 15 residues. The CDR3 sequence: CASSPPGNTQETQYF. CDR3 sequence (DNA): TGTGCCAGCAGCCCACCGGGAAACACTCAAGAGACCCAGTACTTC.

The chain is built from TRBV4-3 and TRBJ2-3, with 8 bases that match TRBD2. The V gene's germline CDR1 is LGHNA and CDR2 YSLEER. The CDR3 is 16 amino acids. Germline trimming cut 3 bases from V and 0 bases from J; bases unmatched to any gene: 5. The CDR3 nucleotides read TGCGCCAGCAGCCAGTTTAGCGGGGCCAGCACAGATACGCAGTATTTT. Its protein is CASSQFSGASTDTQYF.

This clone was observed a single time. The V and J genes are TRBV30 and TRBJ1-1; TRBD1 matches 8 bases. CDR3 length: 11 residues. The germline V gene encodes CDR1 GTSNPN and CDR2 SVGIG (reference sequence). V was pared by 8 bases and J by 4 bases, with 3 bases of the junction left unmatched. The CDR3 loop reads CAGTGGTEAFF. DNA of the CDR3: TGTGCCGGCACAGGGGGCACTGAAGCTTTCTTT.

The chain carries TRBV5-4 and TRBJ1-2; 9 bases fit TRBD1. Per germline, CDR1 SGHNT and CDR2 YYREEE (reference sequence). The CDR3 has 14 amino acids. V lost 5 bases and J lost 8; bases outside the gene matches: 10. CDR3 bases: TGTGCCAGCAGTTCGGAGACAGGGGGGAACGGCTACACCTTC. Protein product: CASSSETGGNGYTF.

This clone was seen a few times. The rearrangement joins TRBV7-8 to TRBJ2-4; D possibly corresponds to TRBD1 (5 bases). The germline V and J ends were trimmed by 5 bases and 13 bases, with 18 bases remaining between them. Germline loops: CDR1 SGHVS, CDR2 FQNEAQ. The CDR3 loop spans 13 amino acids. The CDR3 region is CASSPSSGPWQYF. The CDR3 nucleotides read TGTGCCAGCAGCCCCAGCTCAGGGCCTTGGCAGTACTTC. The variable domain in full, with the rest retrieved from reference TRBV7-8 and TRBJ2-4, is GAGVSQSPRYKVAKRGQDVALRCDPISGHVSLFWYQQALGQGPEFLTYFQNEAQLDKSGLPSDRFFAERPEGSVSTLKIQRTQQEDSAVYLCASSPSSGPWQYFGAGTRLSVL.

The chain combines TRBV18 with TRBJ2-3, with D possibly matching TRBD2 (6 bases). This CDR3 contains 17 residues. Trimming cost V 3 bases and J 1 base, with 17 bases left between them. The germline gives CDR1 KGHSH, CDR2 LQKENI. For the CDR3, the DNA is TGTGCCAGCTCACCTACTCTTGGCGGGATACGCACAGATACGCAGTATTTT. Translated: CASSPTLGGIRTDTQYF.

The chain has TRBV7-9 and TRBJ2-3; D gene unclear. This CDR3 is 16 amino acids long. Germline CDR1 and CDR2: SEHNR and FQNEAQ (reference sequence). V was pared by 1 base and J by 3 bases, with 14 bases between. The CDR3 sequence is CASSLVGAPGTDTQYF. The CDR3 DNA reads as TGTGCCAGCAGCTTAGTAGGCGCCCCCGGGACAGATACGCAGTATTTT.

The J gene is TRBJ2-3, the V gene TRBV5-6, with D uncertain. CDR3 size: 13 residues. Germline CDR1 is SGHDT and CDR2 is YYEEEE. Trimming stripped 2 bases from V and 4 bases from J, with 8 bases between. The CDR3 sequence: CASSFGRSDTQYF. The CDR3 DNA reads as TGTGCCAGCAGCTTTGGGCGATCAGATACGCAGTATTTT.

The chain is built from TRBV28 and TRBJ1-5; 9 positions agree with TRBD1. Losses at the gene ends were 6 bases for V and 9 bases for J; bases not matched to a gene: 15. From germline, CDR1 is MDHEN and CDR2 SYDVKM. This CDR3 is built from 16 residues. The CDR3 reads CASRSRDRAVGWPQHF. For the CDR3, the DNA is TGTGCCAGCAGAAGCCGGGACAGGGCGGTCGGATGGCCCCAGCATTTT.

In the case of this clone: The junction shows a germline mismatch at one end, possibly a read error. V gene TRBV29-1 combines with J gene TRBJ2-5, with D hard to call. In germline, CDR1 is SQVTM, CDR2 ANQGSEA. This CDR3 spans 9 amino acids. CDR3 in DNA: TGCAGCGTTCTTCAGCCCCCGGACTTC. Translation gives CSVLQPPDF.

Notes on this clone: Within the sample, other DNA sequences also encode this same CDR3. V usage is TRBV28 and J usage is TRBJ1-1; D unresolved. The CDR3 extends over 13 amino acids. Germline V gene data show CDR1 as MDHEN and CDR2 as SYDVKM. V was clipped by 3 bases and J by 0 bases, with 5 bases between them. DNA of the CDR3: TGTGCCAGCAGTTTCAATTTGAACACTGAAGCTTTCTTT. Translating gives CASSFNLNTEAFF.

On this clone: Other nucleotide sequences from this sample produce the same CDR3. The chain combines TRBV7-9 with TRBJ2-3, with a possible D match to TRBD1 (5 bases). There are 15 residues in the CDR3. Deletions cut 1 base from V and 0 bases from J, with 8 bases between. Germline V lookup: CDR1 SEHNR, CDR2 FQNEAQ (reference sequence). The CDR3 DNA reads TGTGCCAGCAGCTTAGAGGGGTCTAGCACAGATACGCAGTATTTT. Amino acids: CASSLEGSSTDTQYF.

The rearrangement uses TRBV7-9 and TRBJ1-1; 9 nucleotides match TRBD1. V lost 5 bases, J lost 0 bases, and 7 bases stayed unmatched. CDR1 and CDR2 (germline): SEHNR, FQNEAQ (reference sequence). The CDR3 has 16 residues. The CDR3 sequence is CASSRRDRALNTEAFF. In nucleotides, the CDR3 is TGTGCCAGCAGCCGACGGGACAGGGCCTTGAACACTGAAGCTTTCTTT.

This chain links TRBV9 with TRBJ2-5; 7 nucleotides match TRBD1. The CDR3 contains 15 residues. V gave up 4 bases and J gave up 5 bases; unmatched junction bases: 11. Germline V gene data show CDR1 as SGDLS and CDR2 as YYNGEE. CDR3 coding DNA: TGTGCCAGCAGCTCCCGACAGGGAGTAATTGAGACCCAGTACTTC. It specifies CASSSRQGVIETQYF.

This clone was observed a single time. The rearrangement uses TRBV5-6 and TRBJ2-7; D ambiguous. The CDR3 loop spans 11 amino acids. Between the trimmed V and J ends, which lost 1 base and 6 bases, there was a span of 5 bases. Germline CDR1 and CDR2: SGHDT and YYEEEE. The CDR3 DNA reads TGTGCCAGCAGCTTGATAGGCGAGCAGTACTTC. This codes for CASSLIGEQYF.

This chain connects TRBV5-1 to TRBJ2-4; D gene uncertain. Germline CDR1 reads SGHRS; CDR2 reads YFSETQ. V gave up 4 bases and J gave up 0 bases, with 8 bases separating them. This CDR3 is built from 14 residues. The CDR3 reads CASSGREAKNIQYF. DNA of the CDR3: TGCGCCAGCAGCGGGCGAGAAGCCAAAAACATTCAGTACTTC.

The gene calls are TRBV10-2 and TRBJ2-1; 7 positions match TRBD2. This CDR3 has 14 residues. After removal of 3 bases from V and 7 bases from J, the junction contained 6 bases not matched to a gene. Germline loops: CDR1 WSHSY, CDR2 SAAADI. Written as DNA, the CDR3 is TGCGCCAGCAGTGAAGAAGCGGGATGGAATGAGCAGTTCTTC. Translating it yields CASSEEAGWNEQFF.

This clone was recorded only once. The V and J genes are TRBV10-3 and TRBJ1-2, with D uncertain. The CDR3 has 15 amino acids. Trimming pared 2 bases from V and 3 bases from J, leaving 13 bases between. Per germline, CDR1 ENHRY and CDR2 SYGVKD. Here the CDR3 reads CAISEPLEGDYGYTF. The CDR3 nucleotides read TGTGCCATCAGTGAGCCCCTCGAGGGAGACTATGGCTACACCTTC.

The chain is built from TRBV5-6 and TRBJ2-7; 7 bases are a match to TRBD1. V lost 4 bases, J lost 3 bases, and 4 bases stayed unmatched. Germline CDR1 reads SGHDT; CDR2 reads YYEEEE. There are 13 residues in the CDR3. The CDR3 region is CASSPRDSYEQYF. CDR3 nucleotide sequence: TGTGCCAGCAGCCCTCGGGACAGCTACGAGCAGTACTTC.

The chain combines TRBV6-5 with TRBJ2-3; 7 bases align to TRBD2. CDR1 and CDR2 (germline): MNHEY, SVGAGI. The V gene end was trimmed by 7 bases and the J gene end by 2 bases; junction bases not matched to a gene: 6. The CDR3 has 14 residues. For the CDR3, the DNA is TGTGCCAGCAAAGCGGGAATGAACACAGATACGCAGTATTTT. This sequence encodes CASKAGMNTDTQYF.

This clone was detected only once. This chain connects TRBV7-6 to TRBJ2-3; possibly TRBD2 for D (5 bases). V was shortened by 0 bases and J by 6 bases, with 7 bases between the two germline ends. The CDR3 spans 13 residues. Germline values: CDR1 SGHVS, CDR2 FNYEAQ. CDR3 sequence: CASSLADSDTQYF. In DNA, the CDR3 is TGTGCCAGCAGCTTAGCGGACTCGGATACGCAGTATTTT.

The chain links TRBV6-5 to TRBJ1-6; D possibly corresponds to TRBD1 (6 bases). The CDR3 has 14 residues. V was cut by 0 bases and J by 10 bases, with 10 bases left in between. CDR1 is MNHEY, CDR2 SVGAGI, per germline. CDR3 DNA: TGTGCCAGCAGTTACTCGACAAGGGGGTCACCCCTCCACTTT. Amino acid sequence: CASSYSTRGSPLHF.

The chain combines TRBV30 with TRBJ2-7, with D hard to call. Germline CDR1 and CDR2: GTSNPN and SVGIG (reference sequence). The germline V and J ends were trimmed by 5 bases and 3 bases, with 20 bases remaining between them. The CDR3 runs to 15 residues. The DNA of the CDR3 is TGTGCCTGGGTGGATTCTGTCGGATGGAGCTACGAGCAGTACTTC. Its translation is CAWVDSVGWSYEQYF. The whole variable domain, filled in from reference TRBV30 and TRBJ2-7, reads SQTIHQWPATLVQPVGSPLSLECTVEGTSNPNLYWYRQAAGRGLQLLFYSVGIGQISSEVPQNLSASRPQDRQFILSSKKLLLSDSGFYLCAWVDSVGWSYEQYFGPGTRLTVT.